This TCR beta chain derives from a study of cytomegalovirus exposure and HLA in healthy donors. Across the study: Earlier, some 200 million T cells were analyzed, and some 120 million unique TCR beta sequences were found among them. HLA-typed donors contributed 80 million or so unique TCRs, which were held in an early data release.

For this clone: Its target is not known.

The CDR3 is 13 amino acids. V lost 5 bases and J 7 bases, leaving 12 bases between the germline ends. Germline assignment: CDR1 SGHVS and CDR2 FNYEAQ. Primers included in the PCR were 60 Vbeta and 13 Jbeta primers. The assay was immunoSEQ multiplex PCR, and TCRdb's table has in-frame clones only and misses some. The sample carries around 35,000 clones, roughly 74% recorded once. Study-wide results and limits: Common viral pathogens (according to a later analysis) appeared linked to several of the most significant clusters. Follow-up analysis later connected one missense variant in DCLRE1C with trimming of TCR beta V- and J-genes.

The chain joins TRBV7-6 to TRBJ2-1; tentatively, D is TRBD1 (5 bases). Sequencing used PBMCs. The receptor's source is a man aged 30 to 39 in good health and CMV-seronegative. CDR3 amino acids: CASSMDTQNEQFF. For the CDR3, the DNA is TGTGCCAGCAGCATGGACACGCAAAATGAGCAGTTCTTC.